Included here is one T cell receptor (beta chain) sequence, with context. This clonotype was seen ten or more times. Which antigen it targets is not known. No base-level quality is on record; no much larger clone is a single base apart. V lost 0 bases and J lost 7 bases, and the count of bases not matched to a germline gene is 5. The CDR3 contains 15 residues, cysteine and phenylalanine counted. Kept here is only the CDR3 DNA, which spans 45 bases and is read in frame from base 1. Reading the germline V gene (reference sequence) gives CDR1 DFQATT and CDR2 SNEGSKA. The library was generated by RT-PCR. TCRdb names Illumina HiSeq 2500 as the instrument used. TCRdb trimmed the raw reads at Q25, called clones with MiXCR and kept productive beta chains. Each record represents a unique CDR3 protein, reported with the most common genes and DNA among its rows. This sample lists about 500,000 distinct CDR3 sequences; 16% were detected once. The leading ten clones occupy 2.5% to 3.5% of the sample.

These data belong to a study of response to subunit inactivated influenza vaccine (dated by TCRdb to the late 2010s). Regarding the complete study: Deep quantitative profiling of the T cell receptor repertoire was used in the study to follow responses to a trivalent subunit inactivated influenza vaccine.

What the authors observed across the whole study: The authors proposed that each seasonal influenza vaccination may bring in only a limited number of new T cells.

Sequencing was performed on CD4+ T cells sorted from PBMCs, taken 23 months after vaccination. The clonotype was recovered from a man aged 50 to 69 who received an inactivated influenza vaccine. Donor details come from another sample of the same person, matched by shared clones. The rearranged chain carries TRBV20-1 and TRBJ2-1, and 11 junctional nucleotides match TRBD2. The CDR3 reads CSARDGRLAGNEQFF. The sequence in DNA is TGCAGTGCTAGAGATGGTAGACTAGCGGGGAATGAGCAGTTCTTC.